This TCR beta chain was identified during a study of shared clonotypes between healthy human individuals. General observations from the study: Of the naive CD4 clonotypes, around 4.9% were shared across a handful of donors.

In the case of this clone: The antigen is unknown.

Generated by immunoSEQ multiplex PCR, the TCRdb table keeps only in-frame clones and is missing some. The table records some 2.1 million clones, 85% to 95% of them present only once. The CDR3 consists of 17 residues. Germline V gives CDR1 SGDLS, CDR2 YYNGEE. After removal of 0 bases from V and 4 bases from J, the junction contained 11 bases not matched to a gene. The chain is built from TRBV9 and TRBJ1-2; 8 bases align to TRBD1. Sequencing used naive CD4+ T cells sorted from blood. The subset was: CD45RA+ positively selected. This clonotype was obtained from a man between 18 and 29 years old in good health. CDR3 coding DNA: TGTGCCAGCAGCGTAGAGGACAGGGCTAGGTCTAGCTATGGCTACACCTTC. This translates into CASSVEDRARSSYGYTF.